This T cell receptor (beta chain) is drawn from a study of CD8 T cells in ankylosing spondylitis. Whole-study results and caveats: Disease-linked clones were reportedly significantly enriched in matched ankylosing spondylitis synovial fluid. Ankylosing spondylitis blood appeared to be characterized by a TCR beta motif of eight or nine highly homologous variants. Some of these motif variants have turned up before, in reports on reactive arthritis synovial fluid and blood. Peripheral blood held disease-linked clones only at relatively low frequency, and these were CD8+.

TCRdb re-called the 5' RACE reads through MiXCR, storing one row per CDR3 protein. The sample has fewer than 650,000 distinct CDR3 sequences, about 12% seen once. Turning to this clonotype: The antigen is undetermined.

Germline CDR1 and CDR2: SEHNR and FQNEAQ (reference sequence). The CDR3 loop spans 16 amino acids. The V and J ends lost 0 bases and 2 bases respectively, with 11 bases between them. The source is a male donor with ankylosing spondylitis. The chain uses TRBV7-9 and TRBJ2-1; D is undetermined. The material sequenced was blood, either unsorted or a sorted T cell fraction (not recorded which). Here the CDR3 reads CASSLAGVNPYNEQFF. The CDR3 DNA reads as TGTGCCAGCAGCTTAGCGGGTGTAAACCCCTACAATGAGCAGTTCTTC.